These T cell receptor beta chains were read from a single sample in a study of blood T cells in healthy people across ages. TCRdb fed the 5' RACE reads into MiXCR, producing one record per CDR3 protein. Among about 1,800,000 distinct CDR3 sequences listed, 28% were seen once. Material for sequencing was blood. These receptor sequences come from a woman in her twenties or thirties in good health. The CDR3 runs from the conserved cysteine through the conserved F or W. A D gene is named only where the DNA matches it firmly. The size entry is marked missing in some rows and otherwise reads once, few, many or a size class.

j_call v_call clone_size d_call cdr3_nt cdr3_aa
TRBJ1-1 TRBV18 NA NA TGTGCCAGCTCGCGAGGGGTCCCCGGGACCGAAGCTTTCTTT CASSRGVPGTEAFF
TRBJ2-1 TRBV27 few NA TGTGCCAGCAGGAACGGCGGACCCCACTCCTACAATGAGCAGTTCTTC CASRNGGPHSYNEQFF
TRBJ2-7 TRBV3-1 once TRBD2 TGTGCCAGCAGCCAACCCGAGACTAGCGGGACCTCCTACGAGCAGTACTTC CASSQPETSGTSYEQYF
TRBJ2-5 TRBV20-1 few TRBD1 TGCAGTGCTAGAACCCGGGACAGCACAGGAGGAGAGACCCAGTACTTC CSARTRDSTGGETQYF
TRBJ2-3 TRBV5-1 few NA TGCGCCAGCAGCTCGCCCTCCCCAGATACGCAGTATTTT CASSSPSPDTQYF
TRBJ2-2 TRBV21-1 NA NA TGTGCCAGCAGCAAAGGGAACTGGGCCACCGGGGAGCTGTTTTTT CASSKGNWATGELFF
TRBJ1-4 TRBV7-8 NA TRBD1 TGTGCCAGCAGCGCGGGACAGGGGGGCCCTAATGAAAAACTGTTTTTT CASSAGQGGPNEKLFF
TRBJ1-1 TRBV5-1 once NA TGCGCCAGCGGGGGCGAAACAGACACTGAAGCTTTCTTT CASGGETDTEAFF
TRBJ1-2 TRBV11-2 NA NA TGTGCCAGCAGCTTAGATTCCTCCGGAGGTCGTGGCTATGGCTACACCTTC CASSLDSSGGRGYGYTF
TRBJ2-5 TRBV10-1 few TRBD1 TGCGCCAGCAGTTTAGGGGGCCCCGAGGAGAAGACCCAGTACTTC CASSLGGPEEKTQYF
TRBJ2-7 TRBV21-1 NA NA TGTACCAGCAGCAAAGGGGCAGGGCAGAGCTCCTACGAGCAGTACTTC CTSSKGAGQSSYEQYF
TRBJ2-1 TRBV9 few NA TGTGCCAGCAGCGTAGTTGGAGAGAATGAGCAGTTCTTC CASSVVGENEQFF
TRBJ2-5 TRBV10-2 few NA TGCGCCAGCAGTGAGCCGGGACAAGAGACCCAGTACTTC CASSEPGQETQYF
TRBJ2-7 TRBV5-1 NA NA TGCGCCAGCCACAAGGGGAACAATGAGCAGTACTTC CASHKGNNEQYF
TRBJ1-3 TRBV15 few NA TGTGCCACCAGCACAGCCTCAGGGTTCTCTGGAAACACCATATATTTT CATSTASGFSGNTIYF
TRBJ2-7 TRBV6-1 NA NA TGTGCCAACAGGGTTGAGAAGACCTACGAGCAGTACTTC CANRVEKTYEQYF
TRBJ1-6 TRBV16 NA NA TGTGCCAACAGCCAATCGATGGATTCACCCCTCCACTTT CANSQSMDSPLHF
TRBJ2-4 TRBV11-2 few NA TGTGCCAGCAGCCCGCTAGGCGTCGGGCGGATAAACATTCAGTACTTC CASSPLGVGRINIQYF
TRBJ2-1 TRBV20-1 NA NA TGCAGTGCTAAGGCCGCGACAGCGGAGAAGGAGACCCAGTTCTTC CSAKAATAEKETQFF
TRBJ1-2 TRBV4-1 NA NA TGCGCCAGCAGCCAAGCCGGGACTGCCCTTAACTATGGCTACACCTTC CASSQAGTALNYGYTF
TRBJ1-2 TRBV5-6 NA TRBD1 TGTGCCAGCAGCTTTGGCGAGACAGGGAGTTATGGCTACACCTTC CASSFGETGSYGYTF
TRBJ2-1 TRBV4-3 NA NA TGCGCCAGCAGCCAAGGGCCTGAGGAGCAGTTCTTC CASSQGPEEQFF
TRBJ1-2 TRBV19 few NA TGTGCCAGTAGTATAGATAGGGGTGGCTATGGCTACACCTTC CASSIDRGGYGYTF
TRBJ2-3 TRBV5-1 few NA TGCGCCAGCAACGGGAGTCCTACAGATACGCAGTATTTT CASNGSPTDTQYF
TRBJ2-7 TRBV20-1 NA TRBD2 TGCAGTGCTAGAACTACATATGCGGGACTAGTCTACGAGCAGTACTTC CSARTTYAGLVYEQYF
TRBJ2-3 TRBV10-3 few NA TGTGCCATCAGTGAGCACGGGGCTATGGTCGTGGATACGCAGTATTTT CAISEHGAMVVDTQYF
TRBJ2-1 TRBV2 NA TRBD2 TGTGCCAGCAGTGAACGGGGACTAGCGGGGATGGCCCTATACGGCAAACATGAGCAGTTCTTC CASSERGLAGMALYGKHEQFF